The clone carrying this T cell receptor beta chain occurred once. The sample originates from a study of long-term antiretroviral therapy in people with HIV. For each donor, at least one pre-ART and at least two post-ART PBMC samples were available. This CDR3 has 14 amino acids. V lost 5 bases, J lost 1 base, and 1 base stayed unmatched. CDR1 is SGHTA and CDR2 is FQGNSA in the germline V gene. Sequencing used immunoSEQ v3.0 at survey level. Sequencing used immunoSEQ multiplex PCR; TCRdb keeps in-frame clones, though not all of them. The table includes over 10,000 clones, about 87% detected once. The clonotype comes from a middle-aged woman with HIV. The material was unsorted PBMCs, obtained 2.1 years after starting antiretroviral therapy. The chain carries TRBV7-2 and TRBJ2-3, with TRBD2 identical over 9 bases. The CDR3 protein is CASSQRGGTDTQYF. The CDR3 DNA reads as TGTGCCAGCAGCCAGCGGGGGGGCACAGATACGCAGTATTTT. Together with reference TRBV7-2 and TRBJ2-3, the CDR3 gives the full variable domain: GAGVSQSPSNKVTEKGKDVELRCDPISGHTALYWYRQSLGQGLEFLIYFQGNSAPDKSGLPSDRFSAERTGGSVSTLTIQRTQQEDSAVYLCASSQRGGTDTQYFGPGTRLTVL.